This T cell receptor (beta chain) was identified in a study of blood T cell repertoires in COVID-19. TCRdb's table, derived via immunoSEQ multiplex PCR, lists solely in-frame clones and lacks some. The sample has roughly 190,000 clones, 86% seen once; the top ten hold approximately 25%. The CDR3 contains 16 residues. The junction had 8 bases not matched to a gene; V was cut back by 4 bases and J by 5 bases. CDR1 is SGHDT and CDR2 is YYEEEE in the germline V gene. This clone was recorded once. Sequencing was done on a sample of PBMCs or T cells enriched from blood (not recorded which). This clonotype was sampled from a woman in her thirties or forties in a cohort exposed to, infected with or recovered from COVID-19 (not recorded which). The chain joins TRBV5-6 to TRBJ2-3, with 12 bases matching TRBD2. This chain's CDR3 is CASSRGLAGSRDTQYF. The CDR3 DNA is TGTGCCAGCAGCCGAGGACTAGCGGGATCGAGAGATACGCAGTATTTT.